This T cell receptor (beta chain) derives from a study of shared clonotypes between healthy human individuals. TCRdb keeps only in-frame clones here, not all; method: immunoSEQ multiplex PCR. The sample has about 770,000 clones, 72% seen once. Investigators divided CD4+ cells into CD45RA+ naive and CD45RA-negative memory subsets. This clone was detected only a few times. Its antigen is unknown. The germline gives CDR1 SGHTA, CDR2 FQGTGA. Trimming took off 3 bases at V and 3 bases at J, with 5 bases between the two ends. The CDR3 is made up of 13 amino acids. Whole-study findings and limits: Blood was the only sampled material, and tissue repertoires likely differ. What naive subsets generally showed was a larger estimated richness than memory subsets showed.

The source material was memory CD4+ T cells sorted from blood. The subset was: CD45RA-negative fraction. The receptor comes from a woman between 25 and 40 years old in good health. The rearrangement uses TRBV7-3 and TRBJ2-2, with D unresolved. CDR3: CASSLVHTGELFF. The DNA for the CDR3 is TGTGCCAGCAGCTTGGTCCACACCGGGGAGCTGTTTTTT.